A selection of T cell receptor beta chains follows, all from one sample in a study of blood T cell repertoires in COVID-19. Produced via immunoSEQ multiplex PCR; TCRdb's table is partial and in-frame only. The sample consists of some 270,000 clones, about nine tenths of them appearing once. The sequencing sample was made of PBMCs or T cells enriched from blood (not recorded which). These receptors all come from a woman aged 40-49 years who had recovered from COVID-19. Both conserved end residues are part of each CDR3. Fields, in order: D gene, clone size, V gene, J gene, CDR3 DNA, CDR3 protein. A D gene is named only where the DNA matches it firmly. Size is omitted from some rows. Given values are once, few, many or a class for expanded clones.

>.|.|TRBV5-1|TRBJ1-2
TGCGCCAGCAGGTCTGGACAGAACTATGGCTACACCTTC
CASRSGQNYGYTF
>.|.|TRBV12-5|TRBJ2-1
TGTGCTAGTGGACCACCGTGGGCTATCCACAATGAGCAGTTCTTC
CASGPPWAIHNEQFF
>.|.|TRBV3-1/TRBV3-2|TRBJ1-1
TGTGCCAGCAGCCAAGCAGGAGGTGTCACTGAAGCTTTCTTT
CASSQAGGVTEAFF
>.|.|TRBV2|TRBJ1-2
TGTGCCAGCAGTGAAGCCAGGGGTCCCTACTATGGCTACACCTTC
CASSEARGPYYGYTF
>TRBD1|.|TRBV5-1|TRBJ1-1
TGCGCCAGCAGCGCCGAGGGACAGGGTTACACTGAAGCTTTCTTT
CASSAEGQGYTEAFF
>.|.|TRBV3-1/TRBV3-2|TRBJ1-2
TGTGCCAGCAGCCAGGAGGCCACAAACAGAGGCTACACCTTC
CASSQEATNRGYTF
>.|.|TRBV29-1|TRBJ1-2
TGCAGCGTTGATCACGAAGTTCGGGGCTACACCTTC
CSVDHEVRGYTF
>.|many|TRBV6-2/TRBV6-3|TRBJ1-1
TGTGCCAGCAGTTACTCGGAGACCACTGAAGCTTTCTTT
CASSYSETTEAFF
>.|few|TRBV10-2|TRBJ1-2
TGCGCCAGTGGGGGCGGTGACAACTATGGCTACACCTTC
CASGGGDNYGYTF
>.|once|TRBV11-2|TRBJ2-3
TGTGCCAGCAGCTTAGATGGTTGGCTCGCGGGGGATACGCAGTATTTT
CASSLDGWLAGDTQYF
>TRBD1|.|TRBV2|TRBJ2-3
TGTGCCAGCAGTGAAAACAGGGGGGATACGCAGTATTTT
CASSENRGDTQYF
>TRBD2|.|TRBV7-3|TRBJ2-1
TGTGCCAGCAGCTTCCAGCGGGAGGCGGGCAATGAGCAGTTCTTC
CASSFQREAGNEQFF
>.|once|TRBV12-3/TRBV12-4|TRBJ1-4
TGTGCCAGCAGATTCCGACAGAATGAAAAACTGTTTTTT
CASRFRQNEKLFF
>.|.|TRBV9|TRBJ2-7
TGTGCCAGCAGCCCATCCCTGGGGGCAATCCACGAGCAGTACTTC
CASSPSLGAIHEQYF
>.|.|TRBV15|TRBJ1-4
TGTGCCACCAGCAGAGTCTCGGGGGGCCAGGCTAATGAAAAACTGTTTTTT
CATSRVSGGQANEKLFF
>.|.|TRBV7-2|TRBJ2-2
TGTGCCTACGGCGGGGAGCTGTTTTTT
CAYGGELFF
>.|.|TRBV27|TRBJ1-2
TGTGCCAGCAGTTTATCTCGCAGAACTAACTATGGCTACACCTTC
CASSLSRRTNYGYTF
>.|.|TRBV6-5|TRBJ2-7
TGTGCCAGCAGGGAGGATCTTTCGGGTTCCTACGAGCAGTACTTC
CASREDLSGSYEQYF
>.|once|TRBV19|TRBJ1-1
TGTGCCAGTAGTATGTTAGTGGGTCCCAGGGCAGGGACTGAAGCTTTCTTT
CASSMLVGPRAGTEAFF
>.|.|TRBV7-8|TRBJ2-1
TGTGCCAGCAGCTTAGGCAGGGGCTCCTACAATGAGCAGTTCTTC
CASSLGRGSYNEQFF
>TRBD1|.|TRBV4-1|TRBJ1-2
TGCGCCAGCAGCCAATTTGCTCGGGACAGGGCCAACTATGGCTACACCTTC
CASSQFARDRANYGYTF
>TRBD2|.|TRBV7-3|TRBJ2-1
TGTGCCAGCAGCTTCCGCGGGAGGGCAAATGAGCAGTTCTTC
CASSFRGRANEQFF
>.|.|TRBV11-2|TRBJ2-1
TGTGCCAGCAGCCTTTTGCGGGGTTCCTACAATGAGCAGTTCTTC
CASSLLRGSYNEQFF
>TRBD1|once|TRBV5-1|TRBJ1-6
TGCGCCAGCAGCATGCATGGACAGGGGATTAATTCACCCCTCCACTTT
CASSMHGQGINSPLHF
>.|once|TRBV7-2|TRBJ1-1
TGTGCCAGCAGCCCCATGGGACAGAACACTGAAGCTTTCTTT
CASSPMGQNTEAFF
>.|.|TRBV5-1|TRBJ1-4
TGCGCCAGCAGCCCTCACACAGGGGAAAAACTGTTTTTT
CASSPHTGEKLFF
>.|.|TRBV18|TRBJ2-6
TGTGCCAGCTCACATCAGGCGTCTACCCTGTCTGGGGCCAACGTCCTGACTTTC
CASSHQASTLSGANVLTF
>TRBD2|.|TRBV9|TRBJ2-1
TGTGCCAGCAGCGATTCACTAGCGGGGGGGGACAATGAGCAGTTCTTC
CASSDSLAGGDNEQFF
>TRBD1|.|TRBV18|TRBJ1-4
TGTGCCAGCTCACCACCAGGGACAGGAAGCGAAAAACTGTTTTTT
CASSPPGTGSEKLFF
>TRBD2|.|TRBV5-1|TRBJ2-1
TGCGCCAGCAGCTTGAGAAGCGGGGGGAATGAGCAGTTCTTC
CASSLRSGGNEQFF
>TRBD1|once|TRBV27|TRBJ1-1
TGTGCCAGCAGTTCCTCCCTCCGGGACAGGGTTGGAGACACTGAAGCTTTCTTT
CASSSSLRDRVGDTEAFF
>TRBD2|.|TRBV15|TRBJ2-3
TGTGCCACCAGCAGGGCTAGCGGGGGGGCAGGTTTGGATACGCAGTATTTT
CATSRASGGAGLDTQYF
>.|.|TRBV5-1|TRBJ1-1
TGCGCCAGCAGCTCAGACAGGTGGGGCACTGAAGCTTTCTTT
CASSSDRWGTEAFF